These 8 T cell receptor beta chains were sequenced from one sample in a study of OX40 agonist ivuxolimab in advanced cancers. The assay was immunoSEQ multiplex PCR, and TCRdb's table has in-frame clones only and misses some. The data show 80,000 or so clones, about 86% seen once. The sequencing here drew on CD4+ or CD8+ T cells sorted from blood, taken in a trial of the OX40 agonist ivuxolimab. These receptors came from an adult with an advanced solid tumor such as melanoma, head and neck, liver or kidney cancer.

For the CDR3, the DNA is TGTGCCTGGAGGGCGGATGCCAAAAACATTCAGTACTTC. Protein sequence: CAWRADAKNIQYF. The chain joins TRBV30 to TRBJ2-4; no firm D call. CDR3 length equals 13 residues. Trimming removed 3 bases from V and 1 base from J, with 7 bases in between. The germline V gene has CDR1 GTSNPN and CDR2 SVGIG (reference sequence).

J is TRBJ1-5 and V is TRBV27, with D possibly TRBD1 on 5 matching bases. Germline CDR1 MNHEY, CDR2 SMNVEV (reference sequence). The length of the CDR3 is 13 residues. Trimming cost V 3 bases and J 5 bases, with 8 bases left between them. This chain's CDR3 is CASSFTGHQPQHF. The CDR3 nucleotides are TGTGCCAGCAGTTTTACGGGACATCAGCCCCAGCATTTT.

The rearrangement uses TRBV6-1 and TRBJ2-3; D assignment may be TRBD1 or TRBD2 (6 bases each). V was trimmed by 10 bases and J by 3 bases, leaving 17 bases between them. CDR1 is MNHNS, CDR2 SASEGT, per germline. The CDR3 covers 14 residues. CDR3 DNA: TGTGCCACAATGAGACGGGGGCGGACAGATACGCAGTATTTT. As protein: CATMRRGRTDTQYF.

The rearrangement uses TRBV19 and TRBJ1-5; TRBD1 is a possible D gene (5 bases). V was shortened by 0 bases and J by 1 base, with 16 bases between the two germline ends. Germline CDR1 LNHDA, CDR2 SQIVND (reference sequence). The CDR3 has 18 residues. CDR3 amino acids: CASSIDMGLRGSNQPQHF. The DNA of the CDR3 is TGTGCCAGTAGTATAGATATGGGGTTACGGGGGAGCAATCAGCCCCAGCATTTT. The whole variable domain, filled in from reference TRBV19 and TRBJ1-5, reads DGGITQSPKYLFRKEGQNVTLSCEQNLNHDAMYWYRQDPGQGLRLIYYSQIVNDFQKGDIAEGYSVSREKKESFPLTVTSAQKNPTAFYLCASSIDMGLRGSNQPQHFGDGTRLSIL.

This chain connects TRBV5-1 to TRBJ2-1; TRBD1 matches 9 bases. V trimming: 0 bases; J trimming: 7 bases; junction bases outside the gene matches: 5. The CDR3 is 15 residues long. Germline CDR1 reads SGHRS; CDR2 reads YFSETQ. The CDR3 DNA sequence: TGCGCCAGCAGCTTGGGGGACAGGGACGATAATGAGCAGTTCTTC. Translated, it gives CASSLGDRDDNEQFF.

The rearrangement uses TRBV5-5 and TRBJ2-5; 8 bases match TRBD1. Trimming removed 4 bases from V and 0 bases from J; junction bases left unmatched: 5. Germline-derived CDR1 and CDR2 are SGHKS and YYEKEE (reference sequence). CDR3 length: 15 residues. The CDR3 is CASSRQGINQETQYF. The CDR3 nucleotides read TGTGCCAGCAGCCGACAGGGGATAAACCAAGAGACCCAGTACTTC.

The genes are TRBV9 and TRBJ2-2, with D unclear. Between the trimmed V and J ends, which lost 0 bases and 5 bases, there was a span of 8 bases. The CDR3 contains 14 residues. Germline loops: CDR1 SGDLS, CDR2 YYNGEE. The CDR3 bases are TGTGCCAGCAGCGTAGGGGTTGTGACCGGGGAGCTGTTTTTT. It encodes CASSVGVVTGELFF.

CDR3 DNA: TGTGCCAGTACCCAGACTAGCGGGGGCTCGTACCAAGAGACCCAGTACTTC. This encodes CASTQTSGGSYQETQYF. This chain joins TRBV19 and TRBJ2-5; 12 nucleotides align to TRBD2. The germline gives CDR1 LNHDA, CDR2 SQIVND (reference sequence). J lost 0 bases, V lost 7 bases, and 9 bases had no gene match. The length of the CDR3 is 17 residues.